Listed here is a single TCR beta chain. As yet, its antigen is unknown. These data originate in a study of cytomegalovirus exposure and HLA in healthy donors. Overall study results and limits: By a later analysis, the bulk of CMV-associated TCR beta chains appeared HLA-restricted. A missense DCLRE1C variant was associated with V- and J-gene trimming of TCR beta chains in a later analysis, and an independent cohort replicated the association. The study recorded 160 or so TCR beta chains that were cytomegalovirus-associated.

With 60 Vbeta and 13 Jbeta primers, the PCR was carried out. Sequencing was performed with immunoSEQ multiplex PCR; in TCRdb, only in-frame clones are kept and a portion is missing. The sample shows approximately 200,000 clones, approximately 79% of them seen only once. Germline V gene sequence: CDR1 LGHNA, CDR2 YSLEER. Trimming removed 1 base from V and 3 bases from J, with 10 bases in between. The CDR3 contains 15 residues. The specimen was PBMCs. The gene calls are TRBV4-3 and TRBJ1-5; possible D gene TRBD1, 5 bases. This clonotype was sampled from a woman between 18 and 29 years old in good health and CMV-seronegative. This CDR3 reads CASSQGAGFNQPQHF. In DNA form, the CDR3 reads TGCGCCAGCAGCCAAGGGGCAGGGTTCAATCAGCCCCAGCATTTT.